This TCR beta chain was documented in a study of beta chain features in type 1 diabetes. General study points: Patients and controls would be equally affected if PCR favored shorter templates.

The CDR3 is made up of 11 amino acids. Trimming shortened V by 9 bases and J by 5 bases, and 11 bases separated the two germline ends. Germline V gene lookup returns CDR1 SNHLY and CDR2 FYNNEI. This clone showed up just a few times. What it recognizes is unknown. All of the isolated RNA was reverse transcribed, so expressed TCRB transcripts were sequenced. TCRdb's table, derived via immunoSEQ multiplex PCR, lists solely in-frame clones and lacks some. The data hold hundreds of thousands of clones, with over 10% observed a single time. The sample comprised naive CD4+ T cells from blood. The chain combines TRBV2 with TRBJ2-7; D might be TRBD1 (6 bases). This sequence was found in a young man in good health. The CDR3 spells CASQTGNEQYF. The CDR3 DNA reads as TGTGCCAGTCAAACAGGGAACGAGCAGTACTTC. The full variable domain, its missing parts supplied by reference TRBV2 and TRBJ2-7, is EPEVTQTPSHQVTQMGQEVILRCVPISNHLYFYWYRQILGQKVEFLVSFYNNEISEKSEIFDDQFSVERPDGSNFTLKIRSTKLEDSAMYFCASQTGNEQYFGPGTRLTVT.